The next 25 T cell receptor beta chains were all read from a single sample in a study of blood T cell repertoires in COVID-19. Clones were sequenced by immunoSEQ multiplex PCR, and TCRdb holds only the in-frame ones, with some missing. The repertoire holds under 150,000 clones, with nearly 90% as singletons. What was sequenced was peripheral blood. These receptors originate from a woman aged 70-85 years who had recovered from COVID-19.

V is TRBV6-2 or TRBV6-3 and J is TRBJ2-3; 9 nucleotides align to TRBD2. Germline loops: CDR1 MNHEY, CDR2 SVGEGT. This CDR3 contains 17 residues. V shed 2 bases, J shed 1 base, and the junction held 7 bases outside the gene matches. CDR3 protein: CASSYPTVAGGTDTQYF. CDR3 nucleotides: TGTGCCAGCAGTTACCCAACGGTAGCGGGGGGCACAGATACGCAGTATTTT.

The CDR3, as DNA: TGTGCCAGCAGCAGCGGGACAGGGCTCACGGCTCAGCCCCAGCATTTT. As protein: CASSSGTGLTAQPQHF. V gene TRBV3-1 (or the pseudogene TRBV3-2) combines with J gene TRBJ1-5; 9 bases are a match to TRBD1. This CDR3 has 16 amino acids. Trimming took 5 bases from V and 6 from J; bases not matched to a gene: 11. Germline lookup yields CDR1 LGHDT and CDR2 YNNKEL (reference sequence).

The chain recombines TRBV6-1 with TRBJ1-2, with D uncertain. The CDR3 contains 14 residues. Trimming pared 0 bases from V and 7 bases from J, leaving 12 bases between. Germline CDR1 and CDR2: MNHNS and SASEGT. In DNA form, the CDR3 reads TGTGCCAGCAGTGAAGCGCAGGCAGCAGGTGGCTACACCTTC. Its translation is CASSEAQAAGGYTF.

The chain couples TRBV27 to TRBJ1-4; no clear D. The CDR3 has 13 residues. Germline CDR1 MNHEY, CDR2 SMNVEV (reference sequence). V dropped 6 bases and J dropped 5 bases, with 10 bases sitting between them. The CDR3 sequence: CASSRRRNEKLFF. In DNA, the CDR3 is TGTGCCAGCAGCCGGAGACGAAATGAAAAACTGTTTTTT.

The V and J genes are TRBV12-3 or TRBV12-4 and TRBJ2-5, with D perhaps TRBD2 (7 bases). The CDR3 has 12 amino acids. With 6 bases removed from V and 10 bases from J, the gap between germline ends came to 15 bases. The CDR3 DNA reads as TGTGCCAGCAGGCGCGGGGAGGGGGACCAGTACTTC. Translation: CASRRGEGDQYF.

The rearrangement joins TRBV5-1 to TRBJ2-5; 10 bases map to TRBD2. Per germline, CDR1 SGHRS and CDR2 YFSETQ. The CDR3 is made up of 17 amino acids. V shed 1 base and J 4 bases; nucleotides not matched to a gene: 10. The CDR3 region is CASSLSPSGSTGETQYF. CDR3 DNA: TGCGCCAGCAGCTTGTCCCCTAGCGGGAGTACAGGAGAGACCCAGTACTTC.

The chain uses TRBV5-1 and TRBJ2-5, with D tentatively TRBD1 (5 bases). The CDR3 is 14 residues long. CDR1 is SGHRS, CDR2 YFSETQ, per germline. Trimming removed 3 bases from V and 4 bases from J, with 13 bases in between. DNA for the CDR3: TGCGCCAGCAGCTGGGAAGGGGTAAGAGAGACCCAGTACTTC. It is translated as CASSWEGVRETQYF. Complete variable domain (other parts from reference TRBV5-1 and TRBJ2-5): KAGVTQTPRYLIKTRGQQVTLSCSPISGHRSVSWYQQTPGQGLQFLFEYFSETQRNKGNFPGRFSGRQFSNSRSEMNVSTLELGDSALYLCASSWEGVRETQYFGPGTRLLVL.

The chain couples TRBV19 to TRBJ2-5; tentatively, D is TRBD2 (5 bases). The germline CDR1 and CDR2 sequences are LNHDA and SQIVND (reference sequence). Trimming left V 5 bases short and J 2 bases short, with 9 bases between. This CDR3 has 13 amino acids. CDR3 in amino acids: CASSFRDQETQYF. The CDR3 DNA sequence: TGTGCCAGTAGTTTCCGGGATCAAGAGACCCAGTACTTC. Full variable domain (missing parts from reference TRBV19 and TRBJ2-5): DGGITQSPKYLFRKEGQNVTLSCEQNLNHDAMYWYRQDPGQGLRLIYYSQIVNDFQKGDIAEGYSVSREKKESFPLTVTSAQKNPTAFYLCASSFRDQETQYFGPGTRLLVL.

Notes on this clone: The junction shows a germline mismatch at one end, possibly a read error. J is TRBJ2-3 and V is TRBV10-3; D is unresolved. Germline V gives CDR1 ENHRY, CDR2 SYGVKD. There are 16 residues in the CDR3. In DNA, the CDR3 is TGTGCCACCAGTAGCCCATTGTTTCCCTTGCGGGATACGCAGTATTTT. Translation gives CATSSPLFPLRDTQYF.

CDR3 region: CASSPSPGQVSYEQYF. The CDR3 nucleotides are TGTGCCAGCAGCCCCAGCCCGGGACAGGTCTCCTACGAGCAGTACTTC. V gene TRBV4-2 combines with J gene TRBJ2-7, with TRBD1 matching 8 bases. There are 16 residues in the CDR3. V shed 4 bases, J shed 0 bases, and the junction held 8 bases outside the gene matches. The V gene's germline CDR1 is LGHNA and CDR2 YNFKEQ.

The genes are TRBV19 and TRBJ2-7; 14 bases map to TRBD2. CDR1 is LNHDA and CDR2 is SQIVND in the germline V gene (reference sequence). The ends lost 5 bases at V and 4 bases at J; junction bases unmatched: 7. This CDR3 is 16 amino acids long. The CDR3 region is CASSPHGTSGGYEQYF. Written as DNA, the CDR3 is TGTGCCAGTAGTCCCCATGGGACTAGCGGGGGTTACGAGCAGTACTTC.

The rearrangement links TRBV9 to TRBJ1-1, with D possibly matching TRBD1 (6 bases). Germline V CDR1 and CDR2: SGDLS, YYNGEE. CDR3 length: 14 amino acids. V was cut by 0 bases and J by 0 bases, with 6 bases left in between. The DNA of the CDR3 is TGTGCCAGCAGCGTAGAGGGGGTGAACACTGAAGCTTTCTTT. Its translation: CASSVEGVNTEAFF.

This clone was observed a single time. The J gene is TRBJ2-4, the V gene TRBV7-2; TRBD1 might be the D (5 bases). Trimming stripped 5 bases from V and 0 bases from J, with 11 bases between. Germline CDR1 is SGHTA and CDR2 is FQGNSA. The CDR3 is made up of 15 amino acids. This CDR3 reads CASSPRAIAKNIQYF. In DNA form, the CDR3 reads TGTGCCAGCAGCCCCAGGGCCATAGCCAAAAACATTCAGTACTTC.

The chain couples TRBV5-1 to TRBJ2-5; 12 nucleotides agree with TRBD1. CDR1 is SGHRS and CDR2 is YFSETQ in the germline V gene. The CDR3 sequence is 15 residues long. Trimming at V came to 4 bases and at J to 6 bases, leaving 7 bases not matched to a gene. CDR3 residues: CASSPGTGGMKTQYF. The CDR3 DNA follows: TGCGCCAGCAGCCCCGGGACAGGGGGCATGAAGACCCAGTACTTC.

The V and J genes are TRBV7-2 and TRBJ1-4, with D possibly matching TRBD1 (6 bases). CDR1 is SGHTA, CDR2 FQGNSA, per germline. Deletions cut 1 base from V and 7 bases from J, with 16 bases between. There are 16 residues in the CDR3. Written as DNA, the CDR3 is TGTGCCAGCAGCTTAGGACAGGTCCCGTCGGGTGAAAAACTGTTTTTT. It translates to CASSLGQVPSGEKLFF. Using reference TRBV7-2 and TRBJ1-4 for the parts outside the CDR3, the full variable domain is GAGVSQSPSNKVTEKGKDVELRCDPISGHTALYWYRQSLGQGLEFLIYFQGNSAPDKSGLPSDRFSAERTGGSVSTLTIQRTQQEDSAVYLCASSLGQVPSGEKLFFGSGTQLSVL.

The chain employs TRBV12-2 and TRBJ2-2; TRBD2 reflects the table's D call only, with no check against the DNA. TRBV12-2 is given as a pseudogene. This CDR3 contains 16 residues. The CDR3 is CASRLALSGGAGELFF. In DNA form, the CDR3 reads TGTGCAAGTCGCTTAGCGCTTAGCGGGGGAGCCGGGGAGCTGTTTTTT.

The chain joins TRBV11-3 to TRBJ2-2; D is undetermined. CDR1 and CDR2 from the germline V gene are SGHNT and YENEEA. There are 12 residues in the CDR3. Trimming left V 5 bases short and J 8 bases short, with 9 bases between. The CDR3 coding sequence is TGTGCCAGCAGCCCCTCTTCGGGGGAGCTGTTTTTT. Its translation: CASSPSSGELFF.

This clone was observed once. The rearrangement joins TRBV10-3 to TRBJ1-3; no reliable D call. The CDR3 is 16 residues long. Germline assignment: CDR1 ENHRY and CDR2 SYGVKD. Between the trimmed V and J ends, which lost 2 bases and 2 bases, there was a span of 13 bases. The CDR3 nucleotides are TGTGCCATCAGTGAGGATGGAGGAAGGGCTGGAAACACCATATATTTT. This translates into CAISEDGGRAGNTIYF.

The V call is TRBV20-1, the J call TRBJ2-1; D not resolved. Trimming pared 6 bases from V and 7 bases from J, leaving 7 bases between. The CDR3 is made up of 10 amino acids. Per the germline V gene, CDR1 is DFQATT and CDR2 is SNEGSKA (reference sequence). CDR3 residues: CSALRNEQFF. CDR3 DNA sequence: TGCAGTGCCCTGAGGAATGAGCAGTTCTTC.

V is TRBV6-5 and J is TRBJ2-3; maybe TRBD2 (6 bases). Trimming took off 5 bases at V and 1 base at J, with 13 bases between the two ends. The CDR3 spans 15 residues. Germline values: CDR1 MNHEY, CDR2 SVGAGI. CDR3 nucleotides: TGTGCCAGCAGTCTCCTAGCGATAGGCACAGATACGCAGTATTTT. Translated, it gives CASSLLAIGTDTQYF.

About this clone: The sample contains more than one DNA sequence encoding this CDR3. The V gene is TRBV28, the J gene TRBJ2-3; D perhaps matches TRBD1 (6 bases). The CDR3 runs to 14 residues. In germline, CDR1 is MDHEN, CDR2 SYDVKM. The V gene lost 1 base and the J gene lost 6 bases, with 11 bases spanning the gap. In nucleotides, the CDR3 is TGTGCCAGCAGTTTATCCAGGGGCAGTGATACGCAGTATTTT. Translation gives CASSLSRGSDTQYF.

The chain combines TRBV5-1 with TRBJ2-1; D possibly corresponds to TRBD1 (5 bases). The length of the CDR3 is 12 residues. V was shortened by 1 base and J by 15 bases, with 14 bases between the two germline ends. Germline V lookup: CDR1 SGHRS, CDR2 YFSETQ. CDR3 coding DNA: TGCGCCAGCAGCTTGTATGATAGGGGCCTGTTCTTC. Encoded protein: CASSLYDRGLFF.

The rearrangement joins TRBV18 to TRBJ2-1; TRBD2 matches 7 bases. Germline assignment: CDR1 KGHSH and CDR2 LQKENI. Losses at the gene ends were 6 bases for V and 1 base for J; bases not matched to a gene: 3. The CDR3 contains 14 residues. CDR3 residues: CASSIAGSYNEQFF. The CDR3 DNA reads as TGTGCCAGCTCCATAGCGGGTTCCTACAATGAGCAGTTCTTC.

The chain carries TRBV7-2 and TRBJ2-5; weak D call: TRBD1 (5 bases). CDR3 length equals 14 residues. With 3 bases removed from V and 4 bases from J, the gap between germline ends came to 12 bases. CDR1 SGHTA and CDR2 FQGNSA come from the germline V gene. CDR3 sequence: CASSFGQGGETQYF. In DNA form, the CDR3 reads TGTGCCAGCAGCTTCGGGCAGGGCGGAGAGACCCAGTACTTC. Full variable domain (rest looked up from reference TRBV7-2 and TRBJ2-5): GAGVSQSPSNKVTEKGKDVELRCDPISGHTALYWYRQSLGQGLEFLIYFQGNSAPDKSGLPSDRFSAERTGGSVSTLTIQRTQQEDSAVYLCASSFGQGGETQYFGPGTRLLVL.

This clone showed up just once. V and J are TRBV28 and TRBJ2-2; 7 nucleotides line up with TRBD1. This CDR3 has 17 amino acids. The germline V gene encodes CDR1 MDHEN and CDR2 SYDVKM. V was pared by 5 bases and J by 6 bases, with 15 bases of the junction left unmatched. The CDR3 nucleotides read TGTGCCAGCAGTATAGGAACAGGGGTAGTTTGGCCCGGGGAGCTGTTTTTT. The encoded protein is CASSIGTGVVWPGELFF. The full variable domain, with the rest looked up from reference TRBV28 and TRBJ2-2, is DVKVTQSSRYLVKRTGEKVFLECVQDMDHENMFWYRQDPGLGLRLIYFSYDVKMKEKGDIPEGYSVSREKKERFSLILESASTNQTSMYLCASSIGTGVVWPGELFFGEGSRLTVL.